Following are 25 T cell receptor beta chains from one sample sequenced in a study of blood T cells in healthy people across ages. Using a J-beta primer mix together with a sample-barcoded 5' primer, a second PCR was run for about 7 to 12 cycles. MiXCR, applied by TCRdb to the 5' RACE reads, yields one record per CDR3 protein. The table lists over 700,000 distinct CDR3 sequences, roughly 25% of them singletons. The sample was also reused in another study, on T cells of mothers and their children.

Sequencing input: blood. These receptors originate from a boy aged 5-17 years in good health.

The CDR3 DNA sequence: TGCAGTGCTAGATTGGCATCCGCAAACTACGAGCAGTACTTC. Translated: CSARLASANYEQYF. The chain couples TRBV20-1 to TRBJ2-1, with D unresolved. The J call may be faulty, since TRBJ2-7 better matches the DNA end. Germline loops: CDR1 DFQATT, CDR2 SNEGSKA (reference sequence). The CDR3 totals 14 residues.

V is TRBV28 and J is TRBJ2-1, with 9 bases aligning to TRBD2. The CDR3 has 14 amino acids. The germline V gene has CDR1 MDHEN and CDR2 SYDVKM. Trimming cost V 3 bases and J 9 bases; bases outside gene matches: 6. The CDR3 loop reads CASSFSPTSGEQFF. The CDR3, as DNA: TGTGCCAGCAGTTTCTCCCCGACTAGCGGTGAGCAGTTCTTC.

This clonotype has just a few counts. The J gene is TRBJ2-4, the V gene TRBV20-1, with D maybe TRBD1 (6 bases). Germline CDR1 is DFQATT and CDR2 is SNEGSKA (reference sequence). The ends were cut back, 7 bases at V and 7 bases at J, with 11 bases in the middle. The CDR3 runs 11 residues. The DNA of the CDR3 is TGCAGTGTTGAGGGGGAGAACATTCAGTACTTC. Translated, it gives CSVEGENIQYF.

This chain connects TRBV21-1 to TRBJ2-5; the table assigns TRBD1, which was not confirmed against the DNA. TRBV21-1 is described as a pseudogene. The CDR3 sequence is 14 residues long. The DNA for the CDR3 is TGTGCCAGCAGCAATCCGCGTGGGACAGAGACCCAGTACTTC. This translates into CASSNPRGTETQYF.

This clonotype was picked up one time. This chain joins TRBV7-2 and TRBJ2-7, with D unclear. The CDR3 covers 13 residues. CDR1 SGHTA and CDR2 FQGNSA come from the germline V gene. The V end lost 8 bases, the J end lost 2 bases, and 13 bases lay between the germline ends. The CDR3 loop is CASLNRLTYEQYF. The CDR3 region has the DNA TGTGCCAGCCTCAATAGGCTAACCTACGAGCAGTACTTC. The whole variable domain, remainder taken from reference TRBV7-2 and TRBJ2-7, is GAGVSQSPSNKVTEKGKDVELRCDPISGHTALYWYRQSLGQGLEFLIYFQGNSAPDKSGLPSDRFSAERTGGSVSTLTIQRTQQEDSAVYLCASLNRLTYEQYFGPGTRLTVT.

This chain connects TRBV5-1 to TRBJ1-1; D ambiguous. Per germline, CDR1 SGHRS and CDR2 YFSETQ. V was pared by 4 bases and J by 3 bases, with 13 bases between. This CDR3 contains 14 residues. The CDR3 loop is CASSPTQGYTEAFF. The CDR3 DNA sequence: TGCGCCAGCAGCCCCACCCAAGGATACACTGAAGCTTTCTTT.

V gene TRBV20-1 combines with J gene TRBJ2-5; D is perhaps TRBD1 (5 bases). The CDR3 contains 14 residues. Per the germline V gene, CDR1 is DFQATT and CDR2 is SNEGSKA (reference sequence). Deletions cut 0 bases from V and 1 base from J, with 9 bases between. The CDR3 sequence: CSARDRAVQETQYF. CDR3 sequence (DNA): TGCAGTGCTAGAGACAGGGCAGTCCAAGAGACCCAGTACTTC.

This CDR3 reads CASSRGQGWNTEAFF. CDR3 sequence (DNA): TGTGCCAGCAGCCGTGGACAGGGTTGGAACACTGAAGCTTTCTTT. V and J are TRBV28 and TRBJ1-1; 8 bases line up with TRBD1. V lost 6 bases, J lost 1 base, and 7 bases stayed unmatched. The CDR3 has 15 amino acids. The germline V gene encodes CDR1 MDHEN and CDR2 SYDVKM.

This clonotype appeared a few times. V usage is TRBV20-1 and J usage is TRBJ2-7; TRBD2 aligns across 10 bases. CDR3 size: 18 residues. V was clipped by 0 bases and J by 3 bases; unmatched bases: 14. Germline V gene lookup returns CDR1 DFQATT and CDR2 SNEGSKA (reference sequence). CDR3: CSARDLRLAGLSHYEQYF. CDR3 nucleotides: TGCAGTGCTAGAGATTTACGACTAGCGGGCCTTTCCCACTACGAGCAGTACTTC.

In this sample, this clonotype turned up a few times. This sequence joins TRBV9 and TRBJ2-7; D is undetermined. Deletions cut 0 bases from V and 5 bases from J, with 15 bases between. CDR3 size: 15 residues. Germline CDR1 is SGDLS and CDR2 is YYNGEE. CDR3 coding DNA: TGTGCCAGCAGCGTAGACAGTAGTTGGGTTAACGAGCAGTACTTC. Translated: CASSVDSSWVNEQYF.

The V and J genes are TRBV11-1 and TRBJ2-1, with D possibly being TRBD2 (7 bases). The V end was cut by 1 base, the J end by 8 bases, with 15 bases between. In germline, CDR1 is SGHAT, CDR2 FQDESV (reference sequence). This CDR3 is built from 15 residues. The CDR3 nucleotides read TGTGCCAGCAGCTTAGTCGGTCAGGGGAGGGATGAGCAGTTCTTC. It encodes CASSLVGQGRDEQFF.

This clonotype has more than one count but fewer than ten. CDR3 protein: CAISESGGGRRTDTQYF. CDR3 DNA: TGTGCCATCAGTGAGTCTGGGGGGGGCCGTCGGACAGATACGCAGTATTTT. The genes are TRBV10-3 and TRBJ2-3; TRBD2 is a possible D gene (7 bases). The CDR3 contains 17 residues. The V end was cut by 0 bases, the J end by 3 bases, with 16 bases between. The germline V gene encodes CDR1 ENHRY and CDR2 SYGVKD.

This clonotype was picked up a small number of times. The rearrangement links TRBV2 to TRBJ2-7, with 9 bases aligning to TRBD1. The junction had 9 bases not matched to a gene; V was cut back by 6 bases and J by 6 bases. The CDR3 has 14 amino acids. CDR1 is SNHLY, CDR2 FYNNEI, per germline. The CDR3 DNA sequence: TGTGCCAGCAGCCCGGGACAGGGATGGGGCGAGCAGTACTTC. Its translation is CASSPGQGWGEQYF. Using reference TRBV2 and TRBJ2-7 for the parts outside the CDR3, the full variable domain is EPEVTQTPSHQVTQMGQEVILRCVPISNHLYFYWYRQILGQKVEFLVSFYNNEISEKSEIFDDQFSVERPDGSNFTLKIRSTKLEDSAMYFCASSPGQGWGEQYFGPGTRLTVT.

The chain is built from TRBV24-1 and TRBJ2-3; D uncertain. This CDR3 is 14 amino acids long. Germline loops: CDR1 KGHDR, CDR2 SFDVKD. Trimming took off 4 bases at V and 2 bases at J, with 9 bases between the two ends. Written as DNA, the CDR3 is TGTGCCACCAGTGAGCCCGACCTCACAGATACGCAGTATTTT. It codes for CATSEPDLTDTQYF.

The gene calls are TRBV6-1 and TRBJ2-4, with 7 bases matching TRBD2. The V gene end was trimmed by 5 bases and the J gene end by 8 bases; junction bases not matched to a gene: 12. The CDR3 extends over 15 amino acids. Germline CDR1 is MNHNS and CDR2 is SASEGT. The CDR3 region is CASSKGGSRSDIQYF. CDR3 DNA sequence: TGTGCCAGCAGTAAAGGCGGGAGCCGGTCCGACATTCAGTACTTC.

This chain links TRBV6-5 with TRBJ2-1, with 7 bases that match TRBD1. The CDR3 has 15 residues. CDR1 and CDR2 (germline): MNHEY, SVGAGI. J lost 2 bases, V lost 6 bases, and 7 bases had no gene match. The CDR3 region has the DNA TGTGCCAGCAGCGGTGACAGGGCTACCTACAATGAGCAGTTCTTC. Encoded protein: CASSGDRATYNEQFF.

This clonotype was observed a handful of times. The gene calls are TRBV5-6 and TRBJ2-7; no definite D call. The CDR3 is made up of 13 amino acids. The V gene's germline CDR1 is SGHDT and CDR2 YYEEEE. V lost 4 bases to trimming and J lost 9 bases, with 17 bases between them. CDR3 protein: CASSLNIKTRQYF. As DNA, the CDR3 is TGTGCCAGCAGCCTAAACATAAAGACACGGCAGTACTTC.

This clonotype was seen only a few times. The chain employs TRBV25-1 and TRBJ2-2, with D possibly TRBD1 on 7 matching bases. V was clipped by 11 bases and J by 7 bases, with 17 bases between them. The length of the CDR3 is 13 residues. The germline V gene encodes CDR1 MGHDK and CDR2 SYGVNS. Here the CDR3 DNA reads TGTGCCCGCGGGACAGCGAGTTACGGGGAGCTGTTTTTT. Amino acids: CARGTASYGELFF. The complete variable domain, with remaining parts taken from reference TRBV25-1 and TRBJ2-2, reads EADIYQTPRYLVIGTGKKITLECSQTMGHDKMYWYQQDPGMELHLIHYSYGVNSTEKGDLSSESTVSRIRTEHFPLTLESARPSHTSQYLCARGTASYGELFFGEGSRLTVL.

This clonotype was seen more than once but under ten times. The chain uses TRBV6-2 or TRBV6-3 and TRBJ2-3; 7 nucleotides line up with TRBD2. The junction had 9 bases not matched to a gene; V was cut back by 5 bases and J by 4 bases. The germline V gene has CDR1 MNHEY and CDR2 SVGEGT. The CDR3 consists of 15 residues. The CDR3 DNA reads as TGTGCCAGCAGTCGACCGGGACTAAGTTCAGATACGCAGTATTTT. Protein sequence: CASSRPGLSSDTQYF.

The table lists this clonotype with a few counts. The rearrangement uses TRBV20-1 and TRBJ2-3; 12 bases map to TRBD2. Unmatched junction bases numbered 5, after V lost 4 bases and J lost 6 bases. The CDR3 runs to 14 residues. Per germline, CDR1 DFQATT and CDR2 SNEGSKA (reference sequence). The CDR3 DNA reads TGCAGTGCTACCACTAGCGGGAGGACGGATACGCAGTATTTT. This gives the protein CSATTSGRTDTQYF.

This sequence joins TRBV7-9 and TRBJ2-2; TRBD2 is a possible D gene (6 bases). There are 14 residues in the CDR3. In germline, CDR1 is SEHNR, CDR2 FQNEAQ (reference sequence). Between the trimmed V and J ends, which lost 2 bases and 9 bases, there was a span of 13 bases. CDR3 in DNA: TGTGCCAGCAGCTTAAGAACTAGCTCGTGGGAGCTGTTTTTT. Translating gives CASSLRTSSWELFF.

This clonotype came up a few times. The V gene is TRBV4-1, the J gene TRBJ2-5; the D is unclear. The closer fit of TRBJ2-1 to the DNA end suggests the J call may be wrong. Germline values: CDR1 MGHRA, CDR2 YSYEKL. The CDR3 spans 15 residues. This CDR3 reads CASSQSDTPYNEQFF. As DNA, the CDR3 is TGCGCCAGCAGCCAGAGCGATACCCCCTACAATGAGCAGTTCTTC.

V and J are TRBV10-3 and TRBJ2-3; TRBD1 matches 8 bases. The CDR3 covers 14 residues. The V and J ends lost 11 bases and 2 bases, in that order; junction bases with no gene match: 9. The germline V gene has CDR1 ENHRY and CDR2 SYGVKD. CDR3 sequence: CAVDRQGNTDTQYF. The CDR3 DNA reads TGTGCCGTAGACAGACAGGGGAACACAGATACGCAGTATTTT.

V usage is TRBV19 and J usage is TRBJ2-7; TRBD1 matches 7 bases. Per the germline V gene, CDR1 is LNHDA and CDR2 is SQIVND (reference sequence). The CDR3 length is 10 residues. Unmatched junction bases numbered 1, after V lost 7 bases and J lost 7 bases. The CDR3 DNA reads TGTGCCAGTAAGGGACAGGAGCAGTACTTC. Amino acids: CASKGQEQYF.

This clonotype occurred a few times. The chain carries TRBV29-1 and TRBJ2-5; 11 bases are a match to TRBD1. The V and J ends lost 4 bases and 4 bases, in that order; junction bases with no gene match: 5. In germline, CDR1 is SQVTM, CDR2 ANQGSEA. This CDR3 contains 14 residues. CDR3 DNA: TGCAGCGTTGTTCCGGGACAGGGGGGAGAGACCCAGTACTTC. Its protein product is CSVVPGQGGETQYF.